Listed below are T cell receptor beta chains from one sample, sequenced in a study of T cell repertoires in cytomegalovirus infection. Each CDR3 protein is one row after TCRdb ran MiXCR on the reads. Of 310,000 or so distinct CDR3 sequences in the sample, about a tenth were seen once. The sequencing input was PBMCs. The receptors come from a human donor in good health (CMV status not recorded). Some clones in this sample may be carry-over from other donors' samples. Each CDR3 is given without its conserved first and last residue. Fields, in order: CDR3 protein, V gene, J gene.

ASSQLETRDTQY	TRBV3-1	TRBJ2-3
ASPPGQGSHTEAF	TRBV28	TRBJ1-1
ASSWRGRETQY	TRBV27	TRBJ2-5
ASSYRLASRYEQY	TRBV6-5	TRBJ2-7
ASSLLRADTQY	TRBV6-5	TRBJ2-3
ASSLGRQNYGYT	TRBV5-5	TRBJ1-2
ASNRMSSGNTGELF	TRBV28	TRBJ2-2
ASSEYGYEQY	TRBV25-1	TRBJ2-7
SVRQGSSYNEQF	TRBV29-1	TRBJ2-1
ASREGGSSYNSPLH	TRBV12-3/TRBV12-4	TRBJ1-6
ASSRGGLTDTQY	TRBV3-1	TRBJ2-3
SAVGEDTNYGYT	TRBV20-1	TRBJ1-2
ASSPTIETQY	TRBV28	TRBJ2-5
ASSQASSQADTQY	TRBV4-3	TRBJ2-3
ASSKPGTLGETQY	TRBV7-2	TRBJ2-5
ASSAAGTGNTGELF	TRBV25-1	TRBJ2-2
ASSLGGQVQPQH	TRBV7-9	TRBJ1-5
ASSLKTGHRSRRETQY	TRBV7-9	TRBJ2-5
ASSPLGGAGNEQF	TRBV19	TRBJ2-1
ASSESLGDGYT	TRBV18	TRBJ1-2
SAETGRGLNTDTQY	TRBV20-1	TRBJ2-3
ASSPDREEETQY	TRBV10-1	TRBJ2-5
SHNKQGFGGVYNEQF	TRBV29-1	TRBJ2-1
ASSIWGDTGELF	TRBV19	TRBJ2-2
ASSLVTGGDTQY	TRBV7-2	TRBJ2-3
SAANRETLVRGQF	TRBV20-1	TRBJ2-1
SVEALPYEQY	TRBV29-1	TRBJ2-7
ATRAGVNSPLH	TRBV15	TRBJ1-6
ASSYPPGTRSGTEAF	TRBV6-6	TRBJ1-1
ASSLTGGRETQY	TRBV7-2	TRBJ2-5
ASSPRTARTEAF	TRBV7-2	TRBJ1-1
ASSGQTEAF	TRBV18	TRBJ1-1
ASSLWDSPTEAF	TRBV12-3/TRBV12-4	TRBJ1-1
ASGSGGHEQF	TRBV12-5	TRBJ2-1
ASSRKQGTDGYT	TRBV5-6	TRBJ1-2
ATISTGKNTGELF	TRBV15	TRBJ2-2
ATAGTGVDEQF	TRBV24-1	TRBJ2-1
ASSPQGYTDTQY	TRBV7-9	TRBJ2-3
SARRQGQGYT	TRBV20-1	TRBJ1-2
ASSRGLAEFTDTQY	TRBV28	TRBJ2-3
ASSYGQGYTEQF	TRBV5-6	TRBJ2-1
ASSQAGTVKETQY	TRBV6-1	TRBJ2-5
SARGRGNTEAF	TRBV20-1	TRBJ1-1
ASSSGTKQPQH	TRBV28	TRBJ1-5
SARAAGVAGNTIY	TRBV20-1	TRBJ1-3
ASSLVRAGTYSGNTIY	TRBV7-9	TRBJ1-3
ASLPQDKYGDTQY	TRBV28	TRBJ2-3
ASSGDRGTGETQY	TRBV6-4	TRBJ2-5